The sequence of this TCR beta chain was determined in a study of T cell responses to AZD1222 COVID-19 vaccine. Study observations and caveats: None of the repertoires were sampled until the peak T cell response had passed. Epitopes outside B.1.351 and B.1.1.7 mutated regions reportedly drew nearly half of spike TCRs. Spike as a whole was targeted by vaccine-associated CD4 TCRs, dominant at 160-218 and 743-854. Donors skewed white British and female; clonal diversity was possibly underestimated.

The CDR3 spans 12 residues. The V gene lost 1 base and the J gene lost 8 bases, with 6 bases spanning the gap. CDR1 SGHTA and CDR2 FQGNSA come from the germline V gene. Sequencing was performed with immunoSEQ multiplex PCR; in TCRdb, only in-frame clones are kept and a portion is missing. The sample includes under 200,000 clones, roughly nine tenths of them seen just once. Details on this clone: Its antigen is unknown.

The sequence was collected from an adult who received the AZD1222 COVID-19 vaccine. The chain is built from TRBV7-2 and TRBJ2-1, with D unresolved. The sequences come from peripheral blood, collected 28 days after the second AZD1222 dose. Here the CDR3 DNA reads TGTGCCAGCAGCTTAGAATACGATGAGCAGTTCTTC. Encoded protein: CASSLEYDEQFF.